The TCR beta chain described here comes from a study of shared clonotypes between healthy human individuals. About the study: A couple of women and three men aged 18 to 49 made up the donors. Study findings and constraints: Across subsets, estimated richness was generally greater for naive than for memory populations. The study sampled only blood, and tissue repertoires likely differ.

Method: immunoSEQ multiplex PCR; TCRdb's copy keeps in-frame clones and lacks some. The sample carries over a million clones, approximately 97% recorded once. Germline loops: CDR1 SGHVS, CDR2 FQNEAQ. Trimming cost V 0 bases and J 1 base, with 14 bases left between them. The CDR3 has 17 residues. A CD45RA-negative memory subset and a CD45RA+ naive subset were separated from the CD4+ cells. As regards this clone: Its antigen is as yet unknown.

The sample consisted of naive CD4+ T cells sorted from blood. Subset indicated: CD45RA+ positively selected. The gene calls are TRBV7-8 and TRBJ2-3; the D is unclear. The source is a man under 40 in good health. CDR3 DNA: TGTGCCAGCAGCTTAGCGGTGCGCACACGGGGCACAGATACGCAGTATTTT. Protein sequence: CASSLAVRTRGTDTQYF.